Listed here is a single T cell receptor (beta chain). The data stem from a study of blood T cell repertoires in COVID-19. On the study more broadly: Samples taken during acute and convalescent COVID-19 were collected in the United States, Italy and Spain.

Germline-derived CDR1 and CDR2 are MDHEN and SYDVKM. This CDR3 contains 14 residues. V lost 2 bases and J 0 bases, leaving 5 bases between the germline ends. Original processing methods: Amplification from reference gene primers served as the basis for estimated nucleated cell counts. TCRdb's table, derived via immunoSEQ multiplex PCR, lists solely in-frame clones and lacks some. V, J and clone size are those of that table, while D and trimming were read from the DNA. Counted here are just over 300,000 clones, about 85% occurring once; the ten biggest clones make up roughly 2%. The chain recombines TRBV28 with TRBJ2-1; D gene unclear. The source is a man aged 18 to 30 with active or convalescent COVID-19. Input material: peripheral blood. CDR3 loop: CASSLAVSYNEQFF. The CDR3 DNA is TGTGCCAGCAGTTTAGCGGTCTCCTACAATGAGCAGTTCTTC.